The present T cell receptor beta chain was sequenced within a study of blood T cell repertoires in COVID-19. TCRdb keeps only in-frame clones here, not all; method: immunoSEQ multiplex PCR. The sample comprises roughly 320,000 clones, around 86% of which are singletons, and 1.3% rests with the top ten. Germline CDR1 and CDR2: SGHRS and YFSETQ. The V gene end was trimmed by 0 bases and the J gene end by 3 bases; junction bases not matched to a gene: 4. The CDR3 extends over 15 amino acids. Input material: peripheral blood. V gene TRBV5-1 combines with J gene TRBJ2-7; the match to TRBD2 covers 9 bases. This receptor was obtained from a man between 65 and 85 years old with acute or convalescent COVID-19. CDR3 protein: CASSLGLADLYEQYF. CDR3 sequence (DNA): TGCGCCAGCAGCTTGGGACTAGCGGACCTCTACGAGCAGTACTTC.